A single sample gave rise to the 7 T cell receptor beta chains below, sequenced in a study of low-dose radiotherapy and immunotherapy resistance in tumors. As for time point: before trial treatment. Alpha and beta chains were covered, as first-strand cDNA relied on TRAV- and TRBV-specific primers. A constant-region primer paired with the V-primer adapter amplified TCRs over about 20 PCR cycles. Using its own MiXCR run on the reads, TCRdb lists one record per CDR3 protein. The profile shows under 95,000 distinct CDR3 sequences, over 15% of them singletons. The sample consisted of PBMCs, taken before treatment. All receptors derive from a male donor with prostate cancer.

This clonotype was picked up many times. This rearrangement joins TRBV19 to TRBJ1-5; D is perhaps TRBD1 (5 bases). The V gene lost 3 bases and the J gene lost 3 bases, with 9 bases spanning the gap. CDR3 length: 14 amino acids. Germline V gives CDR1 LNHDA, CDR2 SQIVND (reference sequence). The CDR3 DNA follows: TGTGCCAGTAGTATCCGGGGCGTCAATCAGCCCCAGCATTTT. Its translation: CASSIRGVNQPQHF.

In DNA, the CDR3 is TGCGCCAGCAGCTCCCTGAATTTGGGGGGCCCCGGGGAGCTGTTTTTT. Translating gives CASSSLNLGGPGELFF. The rearrangement links TRBV5-1 to TRBJ2-2; D is possibly TRBD1 or TRBD2 (6 bases each). The germline V gene encodes CDR1 SGHRS and CDR2 YFSETQ. The CDR3 is 16 residues long. Trimming removed 3 bases from V and 6 bases from J, with 18 bases in between.

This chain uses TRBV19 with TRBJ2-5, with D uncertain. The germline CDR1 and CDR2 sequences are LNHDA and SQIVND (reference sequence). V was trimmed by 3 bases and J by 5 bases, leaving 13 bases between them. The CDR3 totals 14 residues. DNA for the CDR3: TGTGCCAGTAGTATCGGGCGACTTATGGAGACCCAGTACTTC. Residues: CASSIGRLMETQYF. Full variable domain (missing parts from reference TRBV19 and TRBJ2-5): DGGITQSPKYLFRKEGQNVTLSCEQNLNHDAMYWYRQDPGQGLRLIYYSQIVNDFQKGDIAEGYSVSREKKESFPLTVTSAQKNPTAFYLCASSIGRLMETQYFGPGTRLLVL.

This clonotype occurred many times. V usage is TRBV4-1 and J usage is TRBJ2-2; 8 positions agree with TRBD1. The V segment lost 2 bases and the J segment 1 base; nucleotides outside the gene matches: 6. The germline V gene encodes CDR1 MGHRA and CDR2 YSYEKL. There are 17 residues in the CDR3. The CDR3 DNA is TGCGCCAGCAGCCAATTATGGACAGGGAGGAACACCGGGGAGCTGTTTTTT. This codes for CASSQLWTGRNTGELFF.

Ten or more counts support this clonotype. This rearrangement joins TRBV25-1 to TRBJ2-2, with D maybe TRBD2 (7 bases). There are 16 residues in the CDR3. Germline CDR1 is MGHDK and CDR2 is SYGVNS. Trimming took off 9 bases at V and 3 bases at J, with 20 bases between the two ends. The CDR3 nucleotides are TGTGCCAGTCGATGGGAGGGGGAGACTCACACCGGGGAGCTGTTTTTT. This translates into CASRWEGETHTGELFF.

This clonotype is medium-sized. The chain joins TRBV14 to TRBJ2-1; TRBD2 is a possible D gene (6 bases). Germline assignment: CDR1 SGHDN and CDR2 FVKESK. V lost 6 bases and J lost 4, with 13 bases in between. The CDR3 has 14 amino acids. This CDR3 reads CASSQTRGYNEQFF. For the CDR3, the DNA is TGTGCCAGCAGTCAAACCCGGGGGTACAATGAGCAGTTCTTC.

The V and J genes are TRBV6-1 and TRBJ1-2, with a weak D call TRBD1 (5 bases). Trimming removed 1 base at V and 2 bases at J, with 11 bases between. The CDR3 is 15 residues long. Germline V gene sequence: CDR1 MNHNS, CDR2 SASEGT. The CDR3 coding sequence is TGTGCCAGCAGTGAAGAGGGACCGCTGAACTATGGCTACACCTTC. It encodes CASSEEGPLNYGYTF.